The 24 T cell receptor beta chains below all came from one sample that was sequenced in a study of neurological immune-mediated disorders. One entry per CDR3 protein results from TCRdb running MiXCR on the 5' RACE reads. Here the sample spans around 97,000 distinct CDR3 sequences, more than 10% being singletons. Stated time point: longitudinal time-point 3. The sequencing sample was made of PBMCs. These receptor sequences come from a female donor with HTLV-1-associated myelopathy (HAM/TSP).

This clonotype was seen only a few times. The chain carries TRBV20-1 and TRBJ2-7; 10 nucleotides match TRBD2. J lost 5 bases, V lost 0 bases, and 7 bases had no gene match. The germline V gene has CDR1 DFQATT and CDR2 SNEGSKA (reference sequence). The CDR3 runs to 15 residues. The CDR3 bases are TGCAGTGCTAGAGATCTGGGACTAGCGTTACACGAGCAGTACTTC. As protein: CSARDLGLALHEQYF.

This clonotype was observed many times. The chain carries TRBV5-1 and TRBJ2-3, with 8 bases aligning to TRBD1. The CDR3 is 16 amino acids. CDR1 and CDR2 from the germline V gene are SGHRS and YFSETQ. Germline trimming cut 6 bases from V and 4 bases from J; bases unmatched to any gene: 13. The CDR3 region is CASTLSETGVADTQYF. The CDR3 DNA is TGCGCCAGCACCCTATCCGAGACAGGGGTGGCAGATACGCAGTATTTT. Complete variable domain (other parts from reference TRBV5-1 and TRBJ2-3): KAGVTQTPRYLIKTRGQQVTLSCSPISGHRSVSWYQQTPGQGLQFLFEYFSETQRNKGNFPGRFSGRQFSNSRSEMNVSTLELGDSALYLCASTLSETGVADTQYFGPGTRLTVL.

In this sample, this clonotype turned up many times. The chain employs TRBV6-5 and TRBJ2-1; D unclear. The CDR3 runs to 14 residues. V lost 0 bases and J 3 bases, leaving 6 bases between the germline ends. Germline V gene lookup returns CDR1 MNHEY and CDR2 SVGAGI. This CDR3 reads CASSYSTYYNEQFF. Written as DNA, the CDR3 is TGTGCCAGCAGTTACTCGACTTACTACAATGAGCAGTTCTTC.

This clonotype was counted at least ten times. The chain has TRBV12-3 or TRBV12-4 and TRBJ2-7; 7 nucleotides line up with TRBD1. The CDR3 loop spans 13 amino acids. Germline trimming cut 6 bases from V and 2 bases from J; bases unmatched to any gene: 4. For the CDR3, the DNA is TGTGCCAGCAGAGTTCAGGGGGCCTACGAGCAGTACTTC. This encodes CASRVQGAYEQYF.

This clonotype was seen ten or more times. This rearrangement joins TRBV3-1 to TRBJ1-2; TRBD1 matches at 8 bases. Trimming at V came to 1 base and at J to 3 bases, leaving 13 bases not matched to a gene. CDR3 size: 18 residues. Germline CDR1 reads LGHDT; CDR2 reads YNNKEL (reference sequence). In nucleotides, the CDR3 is TGTGCCAGCAGCCAAGCCCTAAACCCGACAGGGGAAGACTATGGCTACACCTTC. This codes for CASSQALNPTGEDYGYTF. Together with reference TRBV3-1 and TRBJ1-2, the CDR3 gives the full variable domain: DTAVSQTPKYLVTQMGNDKSIKCEQNLGHDTMYWYKQDSKKFLKIMFSYNNKELIINETVPNRFSPKSPDKAHLNLHINSLELGDSAVYFCASSQALNPTGEDYGYTFGSGTRLTVV.

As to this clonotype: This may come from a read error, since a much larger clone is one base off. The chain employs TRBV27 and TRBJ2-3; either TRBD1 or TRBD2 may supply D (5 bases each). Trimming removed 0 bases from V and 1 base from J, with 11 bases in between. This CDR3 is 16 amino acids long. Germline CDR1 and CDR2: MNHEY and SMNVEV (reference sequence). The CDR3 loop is CASSLSWLGGTDTQYF. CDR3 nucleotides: TGTGCCAGCAGTTTATCCTGGCTGGGGGGCACAGATACGCAGTATTTT.

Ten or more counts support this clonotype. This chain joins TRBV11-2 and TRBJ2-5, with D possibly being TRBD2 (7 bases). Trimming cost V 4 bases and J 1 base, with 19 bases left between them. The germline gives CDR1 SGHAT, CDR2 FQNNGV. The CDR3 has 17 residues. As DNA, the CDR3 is TGTGCCAGCAGCTCCCCCGGGGGGCCGCTGCTCCAAGAGACCCAGTACTTC. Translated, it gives CASSSPGGPLLQETQYF.

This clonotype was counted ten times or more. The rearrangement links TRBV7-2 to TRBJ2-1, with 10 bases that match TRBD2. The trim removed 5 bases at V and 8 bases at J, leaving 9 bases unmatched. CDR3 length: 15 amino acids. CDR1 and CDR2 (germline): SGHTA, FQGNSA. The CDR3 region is CASSPRSGGVHEQFF. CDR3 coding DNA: TGTGCCAGCAGCCCAAGAAGCGGGGGGGTTCATGAGCAGTTCTTC.

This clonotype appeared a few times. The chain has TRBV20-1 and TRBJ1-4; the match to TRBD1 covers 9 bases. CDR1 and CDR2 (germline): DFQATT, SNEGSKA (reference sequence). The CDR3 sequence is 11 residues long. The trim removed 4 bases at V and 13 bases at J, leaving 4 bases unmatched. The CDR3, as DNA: TGCAGTGCTACACAGGGGGCAGGACTGTTTTTT. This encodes CSATQGAGLFF.

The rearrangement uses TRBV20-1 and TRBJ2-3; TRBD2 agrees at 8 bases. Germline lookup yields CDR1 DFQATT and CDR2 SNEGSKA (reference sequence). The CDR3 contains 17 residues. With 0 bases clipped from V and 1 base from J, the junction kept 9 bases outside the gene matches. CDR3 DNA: TGCAGTGCTAGAGATCGGATCAGCGGGGGTGGCACAGATACGCAGTATTTT. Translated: CSARDRISGGGTDTQYF.

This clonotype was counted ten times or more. CDR3 nucleotide sequence: TGTGCCAGCAGCTTAGGTTGGGAGCTGTTTTTT. It translates to CASSLGWELFF. V gene TRBV11-2 combines with J gene TRBJ2-2; D remains ambiguous. Germline V gene data show CDR1 as SGHAT and CDR2 as FQNNGV. This CDR3 has 11 amino acids. V was pared by 1 base and J by 9 bases, with 3 bases between.

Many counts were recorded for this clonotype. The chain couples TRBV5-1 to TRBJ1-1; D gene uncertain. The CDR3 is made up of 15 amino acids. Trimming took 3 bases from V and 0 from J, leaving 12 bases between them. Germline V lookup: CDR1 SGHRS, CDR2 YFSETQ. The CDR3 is CASSSISKLNTEAFF. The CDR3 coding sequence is TGCGCCAGCAGCTCGATTTCTAAACTGAACACTGAAGCTTTCTTT.

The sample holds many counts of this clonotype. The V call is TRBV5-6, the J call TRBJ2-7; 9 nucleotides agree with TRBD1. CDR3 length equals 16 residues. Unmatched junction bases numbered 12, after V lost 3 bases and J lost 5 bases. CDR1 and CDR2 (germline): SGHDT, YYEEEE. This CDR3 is CASSSPRDRVTDEQYF. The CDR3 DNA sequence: TGTGCCAGCAGCTCGCCTCGGGACAGGGTTACCGACGAGCAGTACTTC.

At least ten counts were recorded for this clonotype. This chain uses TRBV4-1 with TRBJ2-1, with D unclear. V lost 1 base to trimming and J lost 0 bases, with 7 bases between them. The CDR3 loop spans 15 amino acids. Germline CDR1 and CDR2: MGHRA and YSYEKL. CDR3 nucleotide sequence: TGCGCCAGCAGCCAAGCAGGATACTCCTACAATGAGCAGTTCTTC. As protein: CASSQAGYSYNEQFF.

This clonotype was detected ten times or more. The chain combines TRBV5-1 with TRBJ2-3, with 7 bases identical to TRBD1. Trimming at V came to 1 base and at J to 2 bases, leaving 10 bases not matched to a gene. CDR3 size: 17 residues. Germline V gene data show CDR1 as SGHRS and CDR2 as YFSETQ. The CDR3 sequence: CASSLSIGTAFTDTQYF. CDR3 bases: TGCGCCAGCAGCTTGAGTATCGGGACAGCCTTCACAGATACGCAGTATTTT.

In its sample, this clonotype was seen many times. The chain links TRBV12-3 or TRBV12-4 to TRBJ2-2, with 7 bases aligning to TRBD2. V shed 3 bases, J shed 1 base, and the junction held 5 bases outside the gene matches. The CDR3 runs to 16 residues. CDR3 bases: TGTGCCAGCAGTTTTCTTGCGGGGGAGAACACCGGGGAGCTGTTTTTT. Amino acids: CASSFLAGENTGELFF.

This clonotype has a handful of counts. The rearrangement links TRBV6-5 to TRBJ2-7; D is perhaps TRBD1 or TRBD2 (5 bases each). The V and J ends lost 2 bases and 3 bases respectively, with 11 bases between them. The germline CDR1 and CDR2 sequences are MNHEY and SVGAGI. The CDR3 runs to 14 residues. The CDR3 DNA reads TGTGCCAGCAGTTACCGGGACGGACACTACGAGCAGTACTTC. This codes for CASSYRDGHYEQYF.

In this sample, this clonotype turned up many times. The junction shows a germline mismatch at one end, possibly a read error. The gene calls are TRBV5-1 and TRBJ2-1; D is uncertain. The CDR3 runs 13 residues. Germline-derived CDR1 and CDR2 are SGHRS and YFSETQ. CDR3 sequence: CASSLGSYNEQFF. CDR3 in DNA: TGTGCCAGCAGTTTGGGCTCCTACAATGAGCAGTTCTTC.

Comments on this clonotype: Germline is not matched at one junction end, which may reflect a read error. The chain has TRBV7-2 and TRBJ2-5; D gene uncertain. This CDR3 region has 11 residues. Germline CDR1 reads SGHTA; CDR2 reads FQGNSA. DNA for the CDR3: TGTGTCAGCAGCTTAGAGGAGACCCAGTACTTC. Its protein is CVSSLEETQYF.

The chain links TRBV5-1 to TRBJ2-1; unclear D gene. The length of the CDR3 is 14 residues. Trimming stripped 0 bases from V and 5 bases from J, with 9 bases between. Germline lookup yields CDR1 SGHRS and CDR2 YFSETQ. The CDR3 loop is CASSLASMDNEQFF. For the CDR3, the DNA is TGCGCCAGCAGCTTGGCCTCAATGGACAATGAGCAGTTCTTC.

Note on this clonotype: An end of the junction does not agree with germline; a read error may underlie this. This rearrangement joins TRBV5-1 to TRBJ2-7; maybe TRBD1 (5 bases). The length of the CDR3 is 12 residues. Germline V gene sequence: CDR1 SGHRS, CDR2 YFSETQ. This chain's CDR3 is CASSFLQEPPHF. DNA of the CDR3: TGCGCCAGCAGCTTTTTACAGGAACCTCCCCACTTC.

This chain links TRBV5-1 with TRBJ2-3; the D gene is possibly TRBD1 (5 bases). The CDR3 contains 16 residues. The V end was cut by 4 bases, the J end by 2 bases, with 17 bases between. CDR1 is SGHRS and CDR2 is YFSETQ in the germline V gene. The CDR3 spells CASSPGRAEFTDTQYF. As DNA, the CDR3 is TGCGCCAGCAGCCCCGGCAGGGCCGAGTTCACAGATACGCAGTATTTT.

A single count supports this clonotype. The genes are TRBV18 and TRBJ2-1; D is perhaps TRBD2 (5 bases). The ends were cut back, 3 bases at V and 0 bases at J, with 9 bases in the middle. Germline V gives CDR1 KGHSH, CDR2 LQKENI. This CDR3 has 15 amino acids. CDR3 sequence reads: CASSPPGYSYNEQFF. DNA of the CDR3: TGTGCCAGCTCACCCCCGGGGTACTCCTACAATGAGCAGTTCTTC.

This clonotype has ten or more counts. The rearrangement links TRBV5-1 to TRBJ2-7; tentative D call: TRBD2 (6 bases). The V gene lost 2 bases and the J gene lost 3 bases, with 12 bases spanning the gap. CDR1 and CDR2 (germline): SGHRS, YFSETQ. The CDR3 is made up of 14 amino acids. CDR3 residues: CASSFGQGGYEQYF. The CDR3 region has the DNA TGCGCCAGCAGCTTCGGGCAGGGAGGCTACGAGCAGTACTTC.